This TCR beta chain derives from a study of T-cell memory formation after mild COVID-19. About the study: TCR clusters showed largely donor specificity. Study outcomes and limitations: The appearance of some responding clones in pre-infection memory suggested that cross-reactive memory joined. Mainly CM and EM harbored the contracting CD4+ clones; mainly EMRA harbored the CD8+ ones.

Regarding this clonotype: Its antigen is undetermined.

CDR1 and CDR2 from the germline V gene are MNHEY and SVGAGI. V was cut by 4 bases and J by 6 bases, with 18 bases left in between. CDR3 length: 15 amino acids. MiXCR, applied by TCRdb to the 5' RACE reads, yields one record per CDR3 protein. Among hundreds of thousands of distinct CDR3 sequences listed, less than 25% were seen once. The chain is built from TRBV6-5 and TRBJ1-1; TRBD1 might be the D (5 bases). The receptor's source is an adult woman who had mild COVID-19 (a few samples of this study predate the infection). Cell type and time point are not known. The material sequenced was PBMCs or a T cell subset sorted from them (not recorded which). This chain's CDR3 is CASSSQRGSGAEAFF. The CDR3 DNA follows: TGTGCCAGCAGTTCCCAACGGGGGAGTGGGGCTGAAGCTTTCTTT.